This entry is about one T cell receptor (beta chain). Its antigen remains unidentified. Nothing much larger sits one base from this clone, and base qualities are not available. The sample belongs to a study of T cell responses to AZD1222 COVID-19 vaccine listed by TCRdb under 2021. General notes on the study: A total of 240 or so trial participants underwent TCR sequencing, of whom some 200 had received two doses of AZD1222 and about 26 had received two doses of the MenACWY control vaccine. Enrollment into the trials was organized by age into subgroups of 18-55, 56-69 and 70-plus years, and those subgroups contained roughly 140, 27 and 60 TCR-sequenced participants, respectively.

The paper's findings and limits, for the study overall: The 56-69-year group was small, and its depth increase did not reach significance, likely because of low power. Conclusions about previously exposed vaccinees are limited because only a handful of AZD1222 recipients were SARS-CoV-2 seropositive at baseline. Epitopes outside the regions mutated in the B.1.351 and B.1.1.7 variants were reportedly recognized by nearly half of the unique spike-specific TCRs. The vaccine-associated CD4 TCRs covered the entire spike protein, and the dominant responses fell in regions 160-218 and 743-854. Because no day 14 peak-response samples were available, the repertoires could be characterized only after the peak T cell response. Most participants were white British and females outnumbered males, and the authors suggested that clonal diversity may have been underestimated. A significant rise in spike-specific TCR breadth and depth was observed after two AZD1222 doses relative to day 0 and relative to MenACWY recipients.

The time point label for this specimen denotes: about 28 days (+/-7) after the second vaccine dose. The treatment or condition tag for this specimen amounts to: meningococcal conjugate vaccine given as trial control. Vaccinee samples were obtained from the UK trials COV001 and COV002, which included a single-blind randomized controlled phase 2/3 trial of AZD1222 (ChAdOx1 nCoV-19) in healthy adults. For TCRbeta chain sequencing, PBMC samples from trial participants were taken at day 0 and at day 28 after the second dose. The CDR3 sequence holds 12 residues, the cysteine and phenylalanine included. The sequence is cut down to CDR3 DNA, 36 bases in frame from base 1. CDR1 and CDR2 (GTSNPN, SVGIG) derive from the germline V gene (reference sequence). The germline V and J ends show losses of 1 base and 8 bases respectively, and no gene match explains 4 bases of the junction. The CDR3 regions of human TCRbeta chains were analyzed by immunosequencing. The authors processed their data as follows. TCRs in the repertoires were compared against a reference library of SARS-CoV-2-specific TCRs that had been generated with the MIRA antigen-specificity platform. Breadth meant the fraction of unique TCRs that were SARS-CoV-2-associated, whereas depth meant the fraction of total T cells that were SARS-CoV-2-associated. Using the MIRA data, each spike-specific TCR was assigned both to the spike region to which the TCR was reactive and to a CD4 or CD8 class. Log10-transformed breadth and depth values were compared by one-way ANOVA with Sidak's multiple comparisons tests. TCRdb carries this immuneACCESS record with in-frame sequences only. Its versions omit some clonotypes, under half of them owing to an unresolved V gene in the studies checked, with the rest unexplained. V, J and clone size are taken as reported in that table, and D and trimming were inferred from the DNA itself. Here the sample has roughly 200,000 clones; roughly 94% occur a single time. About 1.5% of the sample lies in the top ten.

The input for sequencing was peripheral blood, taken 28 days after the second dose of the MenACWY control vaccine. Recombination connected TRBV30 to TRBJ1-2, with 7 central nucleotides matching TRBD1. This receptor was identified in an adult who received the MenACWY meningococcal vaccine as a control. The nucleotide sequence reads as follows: TGTGCCTGGAGTGAGGGGGCTTTAGGCTACACCTTC. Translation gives CAWSEGALGYTF.